The clone carrying this TCR beta chain was recorded a few times. The sample comes from a study of CD8+CD57+ T cells in acquired aplastic anemia. Study context: Sorted CD4+ and CD8+ cell DNA averaged around 3 ug.

Patients included in sequencing had previously demonstrated CD8+CD57+ cell expansion by flow cytometry. The patients, all of them, had severe acquired aplastic anemia. Genomic DNA acted as the template from which TCR beta VDJ combination and CDR3 sequence profiling were carried out. Using its own MiXCR run on the reads, TCRdb lists one record per CDR3 protein. Of some 200,000 distinct CDR3 sequences listed, 65% are singletons. The V and J ends lost 4 bases and 9 bases, in that order; junction bases with no gene match: 4. The CDR3 loop spans 14 amino acids. The germline gives CDR1 SGHRS, CDR2 YFSETQ. The clonotype comes from a human donor with aplastic anemia. The sequencing sample was made of sorted CD4+, CD8+, or CD8+CD57+ T cells (not recorded which) from PBMCs. The chain recombines TRBV5-1 with TRBJ1-6; 10 bases are shared with TRBD1. CDR3: CASSPGTGASPLHF. Here the CDR3 DNA reads TGCGCCAGCAGCCCCGGGACAGGGGCTTCACCCCTCCACTTT.